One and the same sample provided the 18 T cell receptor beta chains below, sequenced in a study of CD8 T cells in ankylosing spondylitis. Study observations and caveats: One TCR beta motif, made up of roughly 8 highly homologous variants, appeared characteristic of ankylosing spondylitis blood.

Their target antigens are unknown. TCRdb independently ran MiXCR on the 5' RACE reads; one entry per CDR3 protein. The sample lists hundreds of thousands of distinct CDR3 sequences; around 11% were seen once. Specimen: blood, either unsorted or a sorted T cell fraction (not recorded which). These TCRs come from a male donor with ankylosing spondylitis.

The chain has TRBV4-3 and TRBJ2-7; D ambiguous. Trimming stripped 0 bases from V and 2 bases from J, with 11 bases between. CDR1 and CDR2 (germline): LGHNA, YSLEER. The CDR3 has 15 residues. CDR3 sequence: CASSQDLLGPYEQYF. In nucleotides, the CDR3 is TGCGCCAGCAGCCAAGATCTCCTGGGTCCCTACGAGCAGTACTTC.

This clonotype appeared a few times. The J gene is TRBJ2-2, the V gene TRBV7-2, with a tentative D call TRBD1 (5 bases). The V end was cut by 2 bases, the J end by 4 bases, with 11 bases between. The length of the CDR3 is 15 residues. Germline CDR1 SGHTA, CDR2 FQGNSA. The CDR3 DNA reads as TGTGCCAGCAGCTTAAGGGGCAGCTTCACCGGGGAGCTGTTTTTT. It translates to CASSLRGSFTGELFF.

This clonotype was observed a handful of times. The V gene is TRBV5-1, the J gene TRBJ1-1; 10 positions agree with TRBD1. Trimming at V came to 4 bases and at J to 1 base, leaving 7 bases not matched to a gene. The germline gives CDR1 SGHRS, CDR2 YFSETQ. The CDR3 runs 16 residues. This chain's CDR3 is CASSLDRGYPNTEAFF. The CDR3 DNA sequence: TGCGCCAGCAGCCTGGACAGGGGGTACCCGAACACTGAAGCTTTCTTT.

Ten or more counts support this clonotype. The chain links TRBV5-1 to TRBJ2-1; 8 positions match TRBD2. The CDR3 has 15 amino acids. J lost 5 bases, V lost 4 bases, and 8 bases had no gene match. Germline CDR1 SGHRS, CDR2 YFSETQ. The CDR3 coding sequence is TGCGCCAGCAGCGAGGGGACTAGATCTCACAATGAGCAGTTCTTC. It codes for CASSEGTRSHNEQFF.

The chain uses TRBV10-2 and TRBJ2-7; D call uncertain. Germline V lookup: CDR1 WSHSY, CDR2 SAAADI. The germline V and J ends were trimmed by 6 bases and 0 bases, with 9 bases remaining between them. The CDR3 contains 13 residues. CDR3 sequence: CASRQRISYEQYF. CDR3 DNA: TGCGCCAGCAGGCAGAGGATCTCCTACGAGCAGTACTTC.

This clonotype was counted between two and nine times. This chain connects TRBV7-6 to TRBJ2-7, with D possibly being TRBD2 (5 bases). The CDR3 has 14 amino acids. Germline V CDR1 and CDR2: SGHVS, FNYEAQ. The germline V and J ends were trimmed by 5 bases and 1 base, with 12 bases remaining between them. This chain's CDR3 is CASSPSAGSYEQYF. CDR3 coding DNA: TGTGCCAGCAGCCCAAGCGCGGGTTCCTACGAGCAGTACTTC.

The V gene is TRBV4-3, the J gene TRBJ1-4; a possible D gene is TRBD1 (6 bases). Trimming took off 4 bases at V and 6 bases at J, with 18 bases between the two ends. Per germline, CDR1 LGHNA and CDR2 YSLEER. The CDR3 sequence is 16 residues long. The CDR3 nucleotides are TGCGCCAGCAGCCGCCAAGGGTACAGGGAGGATGAAAAACTGTTTTTT. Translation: CASSRQGYREDEKLFF.

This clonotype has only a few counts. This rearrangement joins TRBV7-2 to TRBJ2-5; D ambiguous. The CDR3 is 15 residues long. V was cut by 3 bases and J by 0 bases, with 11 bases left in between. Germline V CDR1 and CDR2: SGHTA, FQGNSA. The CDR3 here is CASSFLTSYQETQYF. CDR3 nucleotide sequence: TGTGCCAGCAGCTTCCTCACTTCGTACCAAGAGACCCAGTACTTC.

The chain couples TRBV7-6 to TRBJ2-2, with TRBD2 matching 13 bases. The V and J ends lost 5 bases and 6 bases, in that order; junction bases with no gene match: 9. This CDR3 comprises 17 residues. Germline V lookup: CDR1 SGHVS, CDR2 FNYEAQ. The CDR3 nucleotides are TGTGCCAGCAGCAACACATGGACTAGCGGGAGTGCCGGGGAGCTGTTTTTT. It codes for CASSNTWTSGSAGELFF.

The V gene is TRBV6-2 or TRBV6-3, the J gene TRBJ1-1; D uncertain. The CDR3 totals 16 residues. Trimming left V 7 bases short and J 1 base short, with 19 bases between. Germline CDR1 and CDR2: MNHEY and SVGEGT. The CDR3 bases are TGTGCCAGCAACTCAAACCCCGGACGCGGGAACACTGAAGCTTTCTTT. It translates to CASNSNPGRGNTEAFF.

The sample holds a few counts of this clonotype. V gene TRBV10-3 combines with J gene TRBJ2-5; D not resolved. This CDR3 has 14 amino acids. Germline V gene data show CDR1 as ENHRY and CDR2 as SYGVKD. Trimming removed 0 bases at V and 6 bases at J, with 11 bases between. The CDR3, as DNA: TGTGCCATCAGTGAGTCGAAAGGGATGAAGACCCAGTACTTC. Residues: CAISESKGMKTQYF.

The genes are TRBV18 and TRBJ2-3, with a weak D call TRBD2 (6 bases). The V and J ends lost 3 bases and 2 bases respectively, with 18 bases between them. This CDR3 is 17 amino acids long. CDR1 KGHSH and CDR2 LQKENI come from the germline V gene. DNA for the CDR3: TGTGCCAGCTCACCCCCAGCTGGGCGGGAAGACACAGATACGCAGTATTTT. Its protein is CASSPPAGREDTDTQYF.

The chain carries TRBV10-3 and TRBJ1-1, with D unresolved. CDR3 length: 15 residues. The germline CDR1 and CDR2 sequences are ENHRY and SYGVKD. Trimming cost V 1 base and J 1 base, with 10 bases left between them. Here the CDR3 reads CAISELKQRNTEAFF. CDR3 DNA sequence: TGTGCCATCAGTGAGTTGAAACAGCGGAACACTGAAGCTTTCTTT.

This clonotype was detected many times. CDR3 coding DNA: TGCAGTGCTAGAGTCCAGGGGGCGCTTGGCTACACCTTC. As protein: CSARVQGALGYTF. The chain carries TRBV20-1 and TRBJ1-2; 8 nucleotides align to TRBD1. The CDR3 is made up of 13 amino acids. The V and J ends lost 1 base and 7 bases, in that order; junction bases with no gene match: 5. Germline V gene data show CDR1 as DFQATT and CDR2 as SNEGSKA (reference sequence).

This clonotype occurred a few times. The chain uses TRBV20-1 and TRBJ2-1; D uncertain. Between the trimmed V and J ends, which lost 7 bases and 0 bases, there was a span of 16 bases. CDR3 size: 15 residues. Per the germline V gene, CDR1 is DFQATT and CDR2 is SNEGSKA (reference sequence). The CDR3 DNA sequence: TGCAGTGTCCCGAGACGGGCAAGCTCCTACAATGAGCAGTTCTTC. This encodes CSVPRRASSYNEQFF.

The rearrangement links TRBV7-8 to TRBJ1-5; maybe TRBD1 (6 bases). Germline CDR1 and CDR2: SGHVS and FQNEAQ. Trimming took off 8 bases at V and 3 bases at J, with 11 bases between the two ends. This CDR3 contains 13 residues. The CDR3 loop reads CASAAGDNQPQHF. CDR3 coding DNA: TGTGCCAGCGCTGCAGGGGACAATCAGCCCCAGCATTTT.

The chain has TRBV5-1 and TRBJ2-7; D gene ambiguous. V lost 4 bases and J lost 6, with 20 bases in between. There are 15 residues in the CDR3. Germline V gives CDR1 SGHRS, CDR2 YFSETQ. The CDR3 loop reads CASSRLDPLVREQYF. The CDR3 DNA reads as TGCGCCAGCAGCCGCCTGGACCCATTGGTGCGCGAGCAGTACTTC.

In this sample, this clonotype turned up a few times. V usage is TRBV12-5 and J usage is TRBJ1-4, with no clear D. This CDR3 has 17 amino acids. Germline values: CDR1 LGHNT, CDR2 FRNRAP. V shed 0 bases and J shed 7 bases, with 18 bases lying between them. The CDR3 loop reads CASGLVQRQNGREKLFF. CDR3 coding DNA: TGTGCTAGTGGTTTGGTACAGAGGCAGAATGGCCGTGAAAAACTGTTTTTT.